This T cell receptor beta chain was documented in a study of Ad26.COV2.S vaccination and SARS-CoV-2 variants. Across the whole study: The vaccine Ad26.COV2.S was put into the muscle once, or twice with 56 days between.

CDR1 and CDR2 from the germline V gene are SGHTA and FQGNSA. CDR3 length: 14 amino acids. With 7 bases removed from V and 0 bases from J, the gap between germline ends came to 13 bases. The sample's treatment: around 19 received Ad26.COV2.S at low or high dose, single or two shots; 5 received placebo; per-sample allocation not given. Specimens were obtained on day 63 following the first vaccine or placebo injection. Study observations and caveats: Vaccine and placebo recipients had similar non-spike TCR breadth.

Data came from immunoSEQ multiplex PCR; TCRdb stores just in-frame clones and leaves some out. The repertoire holds hundreds of thousands of clones, with roughly 87% as singletons. As for this clone: Its antigen is currently unknown.

The sequenced sample was peripheral blood, obtained in a trial of Ad26.COV2.S vaccine versus placebo. The chain has TRBV7-2 and TRBJ2-7, with D maybe TRBD2 (5 bases). The sequence derives from a person aged 18 to 65 who received the Ad26.COV2.S COVID-19 vaccine or a placebo. The CDR3 nucleotides are TGTGCCAGCACCGTGACTACACACTCCTACGAGCAGTACTTC. Translating gives CASTVTTHSYEQYF.